The rows below give T cell receptor beta chains drawn from one sample of a study of T cell responses to AZD1222 COVID-19 vaccine. Method: immunoSEQ multiplex PCR; TCRdb's copy keeps in-frame clones and lacks some. Of approximately 210,000 clones in the sample, 90% to 95% were seen once. This specimen consisted of peripheral blood, obtained 28 days after the second AZD1222 dose. The receptor source for this set is an adult who received the AZD1222 COVID-19 vaccine. The CDR3 runs from the conserved cysteine through the conserved F or W. Fields, in order: D gene, J gene, clone size, V gene, CDR3 protein, CDR3 DNA. The D gene is left open where the match is weak. Only some rows state a clone size, as once, few, many or a class for expanded clones.

TRBD2 TRBJ2-2 - TRBV30 CAWSHGTSGSIGELFF TGTGCCTGGAGTCACGGGACTAGCGGGAGTATCGGGGAGCTGTTTTTT
TRBD1 TRBJ1-1 - TRBV5-4 CASSGQGANTEAFF TGTGCCAGCAGCGGACAGGGGGCTAACACTGAAGCTTTCTTT
- TRBJ1-6 - TRBV18 CASSPQSRAFGRSPLHF TGTGCCAGCTCACCGCAATCTCGGGCGTTCGGTCGTTCACCCCTCCACTTT
- TRBJ2-1 - TRBV11-2 CASSLQGAEQFF TGTGCCAGCAGCCTCCAAGGAGCTGAGCAGTTCTTC
TRBD1 TRBJ1-1 - TRBV7-9 CASILYRGDTEAFF TGTGCCAGCATCCTTTACAGGGGAGACACTGAAGCTTTCTTT
- TRBJ1-5 few TRBV29-1 CSVGSRGNQPQHF TGCAGCGTTGGTAGCAGGGGCAATCAGCCCCAGCATTTT
- TRBJ1-5 - TRBV7-9 CASSYAGGNQPQHF TGTGCCAGCAGCTACGCAGGGGGCAATCAGCCCCAGCATTTT
- TRBJ2-7 - TRBV7-9 CASSLIEGAHEQYF TGTGCCAGCAGCTTAATCGAGGGCGCCCACGAGCAGTACTTC
- TRBJ2-5 once TRBV7-7 CASSLIDRKETQYF TGTGCTAGCAGCTTAATCGACAGGAAAGAGACCCAGTACTTC
- TRBJ1-1 - TRBV30 CALRGMNTEAFF TGTGCCTTAAGGGGCATGAACACTGAAGCTTTCTTT
- TRBJ1-1 - TRBV7-2 CASSRSGASLTEAFF TGTGCCAGCAGCCGGTCGGGGGCTTCTCTCACTGAAGCTTTCTTT
- TRBJ1-5 - TRBV5-5 CASSGGVYYQPQHF TGTGCCAGCAGCGGGGGGGTCTATTATCAGCCCCAGCATTTT
- TRBJ1-6 - TRBV28 CASSQTNSPLHF TGTGCCAGCAGCCAAACTAATTCACCCCTCCACTTT
- TRBJ1-5 - TRBV27 CASSSGRNNQPQHF TGTGCCAGCAGTTCAGGGAGAAACAATCAGCCCCAGCATTTT
- TRBJ1-1 - TRBV28 CASSLRPATNTEAFF TGTGCCAGCAGTTTACGGCCGGCGACGAACACTGAAGCTTTCTTT